Presented here are 21 T cell receptor beta chains from one specimen sequenced in a study of molecular identifiers for immune sequencing clone quantification. TCRdb called the PCR reads again in MiXCR, with one record for every CDR3 protein. The sample includes about 630,000 distinct CDR3 sequences, over 25% of them seen just once. The sequencing sample was made of naive CD8+ T cells from blood, with Jurkat cell RNA spiked in. Sample subset: FACS-sorted CD8+CD4-CCR7+CD45RA+ naive T cells. Source of these receptors: a human donor in good health. Some libraries in this study had Jurkat cell RNA spiked in.

This clonotype was counted a few times. The chain carries TRBV14 and TRBJ2-7; no definite D call. The V and J ends lost 4 bases and 2 bases respectively, with 15 bases between them. The CDR3 sequence is 15 residues long. CDR1 SGHDN and CDR2 FVKESK come from the germline V gene. The CDR3 nucleotides are TGTGCCAGCAGCCGATCCATCGACCCTACCTACGAGCAGTACTTC. It codes for CASSRSIDPTYEQYF.

Remarks on this clonotype: A read error may explain this, as a much larger clone is one base away. The rearrangement links TRBV13 to TRBJ2-7; 13 nucleotides agree with TRBD2. The CDR3 length is 16 residues. The germline CDR1 and CDR2 sequences are PRHDT and FYEKMQ (reference sequence). The CDR3 nucleotides read TGTGCCAGCAGCTCGGCCGGGACTAGCGGGGATCCCGAGCAGTGCTTC. This gives the protein CASSSAGTSGDPEQCF.

This clonotype has more than one count but fewer than ten. The chain is built from TRBV5-6 and TRBJ1-6; D uncertain. V dropped 1 base and J dropped 9 bases, with 5 bases sitting between them. Germline-derived CDR1 and CDR2 are SGHDT and YYEEEE. The CDR3 loop spans 12 amino acids. CDR3 residues: CASSLKSSPLHF. The CDR3 region has the DNA TGTGCCAGCAGCTTGAAAAGTTCACCCCTCCACTTT.

The chain employs TRBV5-6 and TRBJ2-7, with 9 nucleotides matching TRBD1. CDR1 is SGHDT, CDR2 YYEEEE, per germline. This CDR3 region has 13 residues. Germline trimming cut 7 bases from V and 6 bases from J; bases unmatched to any gene: 8. In DNA, the CDR3 is TGTGCCAGCGGGGGACAGGGCAGCCGCGAGCAGTACTTC. Its protein product is CASGGQGSREQYF. Combining the CDR3 with reference TRBV5-6 and TRBJ2-7 gives the whole variable domain DAGVTQSPTHLIKTRGQQVTLRCSPKSGHDTVSWYQQALGQGPQFIFQYYEEEERQRGNFPDRFSGHQFPNYSSELNVNALLLGDSALYLCASGGQGSREQYFGPGTRLTVT.

A remark on this clonotype: Being one base from a much bigger clone, this may be a read error. V and J are TRBV5-5 and TRBJ2-7; unclear D gene. The germline V gene encodes CDR1 SGHKS and CDR2 YYEKEE (reference sequence). Trimming removed 4 bases from V and 4 bases from J, with 15 bases in between. CDR3 length: 14 residues. As DNA, the CDR3 is TGTGCCAGCAGCGCTAGTGCCGGAATTTACGAGCAGTACTTC. Residues: CASSASAGIYEQYF.

This clonotype was seen only a few times. The chain carries TRBV11-2 and TRBJ2-1; 10 bases are shared with TRBD2. The CDR3 extends over 16 amino acids. V gave up 1 base and J gave up 6 bases; unmatched junction bases: 6. The germline V gene has CDR1 SGHAT and CDR2 FQNNGV. CDR3 residues: CASSLGPSGSFNEQFF. The CDR3, as DNA: TGTGCCAGCAGCTTAGGGCCTAGCGGGAGCTTCAATGAGCAGTTCTTC. The full variable domain, with the rest looked up from reference TRBV11-2 and TRBJ2-1, is EAGVAQSPRYKIIEKRQSVAFWCNPISGHATLYWYQQILGQGPKLLIQFQNNGVVDDSQLPKDRFSAERLKGVDSTLKIQPAKLEDSAVYLCASSLGPSGSFNEQFFGPGTRLTVL.

In its sample, this clonotype was seen many times. The chain combines TRBV28 with TRBJ2-3, with 9 bases lining up with TRBD2. This CDR3 spans 15 amino acids. The germline gives CDR1 MDHEN, CDR2 SYDVKM. The V segment lost 2 bases and the J segment 5 bases; nucleotides outside the gene matches: 5. The CDR3 is CASSLGAGGLDTQYF. Here the CDR3 DNA reads TGTGCCAGCAGTTTAGGAGCGGGAGGATTAGATACGCAGTATTTT. Full variable domain (remainder filled in from reference TRBV28 and TRBJ2-3): DVKVTQSSRYLVKRTGEKVFLECVQDMDHENMFWYRQDPGLGLRLIYFSYDVKMKEKGDIPEGYSVSREKKERFSLILESASTNQTSMYLCASSLGAGGLDTQYFGPGTRLTVL.

Only a few counts were recorded for this clonotype. The CDR3 here is CASSVDQGAAYEQYF. Here the CDR3 DNA reads TGTGCCAGCAGCGTAGATCAGGGGGCAGCCTACGAGCAGTACTTC. This chain uses TRBV9 with TRBJ2-7; 8 positions match TRBD1. J lost 2 bases, V lost 0 bases, and 4 bases had no gene match. Germline V CDR1 and CDR2: SGDLS, YYNGEE. This CDR3 is built from 15 residues.

The V call is TRBV10-2, the J call TRBJ2-1, with D hard to call. This CDR3 has 12 amino acids. CDR1 is WSHSY and CDR2 is SAAADI in the germline V gene. The germline V and J ends were trimmed by 8 bases and 5 bases, with 10 bases remaining between them. In nucleotides, the CDR3 is TGCGCCAGCCGGTCTGGGGACAATGAGCAGTTCTTC. Translation gives CASRSGDNEQFF.

Details on this clonotype: This sequence may be a read error, since a much larger clone differs from it by one base. J is TRBJ2-1 and V is TRBV29-1, with 8 bases fitting TRBD1. The CDR3 runs to 13 residues. Germline V gene data show CDR1 as SQVTM and CDR2 as ANQGSEA. The CDR3 loop reads CSSRQGTYNEQLF. CDR3 DNA sequence: TGCAGCTCTAGACAGGGGACCTACAATGAGCAGCTCTTC.

This clonotype was detected ten times or more. The V call is TRBV9, the J call TRBJ2-3; possibly TRBD1 or TRBD2 for D (6 bases each). The V gene lost 3 bases and the J gene lost 1 base, with 15 bases spanning the gap. Germline loops: CDR1 SGDLS, CDR2 YYNGEE. The CDR3 has 16 amino acids. CDR3 amino acids: CASSEGGGGGTDTQYF. The CDR3 coding sequence is TGTGCCAGCAGCGAAGGGGGAGGCGGGGGCACAGATACGCAGTATTTT. Full variable domain (missing parts from reference TRBV9 and TRBJ2-3): DSGVTQTPKHLITATGQRVTLRCSPRSGDLSVYWYQQSLDQGLQFLIQYYNGEERAKGNILERFSAQQFPDLHSELNLSSLELGDSALYFCASSEGGGGGTDTQYFGPGTRLTVL.

This clonotype has just a few counts. V gene TRBV9 combines with J gene TRBJ1-5; D not certain. CDR3 length equals 15 residues. Deletions cut 0 bases from V and 3 bases from J, with 10 bases between. Germline V gene data show CDR1 as SGDLS and CDR2 as YYNGEE. Here the CDR3 DNA reads TGTGCCAGCAGCGTAGGAGGGTTTGACAATCAGCCCCAGCATTTT. This translates into CASSVGGFDNQPQHF. Full variable domain (outside the CDR3, taken from reference TRBV9 and TRBJ1-5): DSGVTQTPKHLITATGQRVTLRCSPRSGDLSVYWYQQSLDQGLQFLIQYYNGEERAKGNILERFSAQQFPDLHSELNLSSLELGDSALYFCASSVGGFDNQPQHFGDGTRLSIL.

This clonotype was found many times. V and J are TRBV7-6 and TRBJ1-4, with TRBD1 matching 8 bases. This CDR3 comprises 14 residues. The germline gives CDR1 SGHVS, CDR2 FNYEAQ. J lost 7 bases, V lost 1 base, and 2 bases had no gene match. CDR3 region: CASSLVGTGEKLFF. CDR3 in DNA: TGTGCCAGCAGCTTAGTCGGGACAGGTGAAAAACTGTTTTTT.

The rearrangement uses TRBV4-2 and TRBJ2-1; D not resolved. CDR1 is LGHNA and CDR2 is YNFKEQ in the germline V gene. With 1 base removed from V and 6 bases from J, the gap between germline ends came to 16 bases. CDR3 length equals 16 residues. The CDR3 sequence: CASSQANRAIFNEQFF. DNA of the CDR3: TGTGCCAGCAGCCAAGCAAACAGAGCAATATTCAATGAGCAGTTCTTC.

The rearrangement uses TRBV12-3 or TRBV12-4 and TRBJ2-1; D is possibly TRBD1 (6 bases). Trimming took 6 bases from V and 4 from J, leaving 16 bases between them. The CDR3 is made up of 15 amino acids. CDR3 loop: CASSAGTRLYNEQFF. The CDR3 DNA reads as TGTGCCAGCAGCGCCGGGACAAGGCTTTACAATGAGCAGTTCTTC.

This clonotype was observed at least ten times. V is TRBV5-3 and J is TRBJ2-3; TRBD1 is a possible D gene (6 bases). TRBV5-3 is placed among ORFs of uncertain function. The V end was cut by 8 bases, the J end by 4 bases, with 14 bases between. The CDR3 has 13 residues. The CDR3 spells CASKDRSADTQYF. As DNA, the CDR3 is TGTGCCAGCAAAGACAGGAGCGCAGATACGCAGTATTTT.

Concerning this clonotype itself: Since a much larger clone is just one base distant, this may be a read error. The chain uses TRBV6-5 and TRBJ2-2; TRBD1 might be the D (7 bases). Germline CDR1 and CDR2: MNHEY and SVGAGI. This CDR3 comprises 16 residues. The CDR3: CASSYERTGVAGGLFF. The DNA for the CDR3 is TGTGCCAGCAGTTACGAGCGAACAGGGGTCGCCGGGGGGCTGTTTTTT.

This chain uses TRBV6-5 with TRBJ2-7, with 7 positions matching TRBD2. The CDR3 spans 12 residues. Germline CDR1 is MNHEY and CDR2 is SVGAGI. The junction had 7 bases not matched to a gene; V was cut back by 7 bases and J by 7 bases. The CDR3 here is CASMGGLGEQYF. CDR3 in DNA: TGTGCCAGCATGGGGGGGTTAGGAGAGCAGTACTTC.

This clonotype has just a few counts. This could be a read error, since a much larger clone is one nucleotide away. CDR3 residues: CASSNRTHSQEAQYF. In DNA form, the CDR3 reads TGTGCCAGCAGCAACCGAACACATTCCCAAGAGGCCCAGTACTTC. The rearrangement links TRBV7-2 to TRBJ2-5, with no clear D. CDR1 and CDR2 from the germline V gene are SGHTA and FQGNSA. The CDR3 is made up of 15 amino acids.

Many counts were recorded for this clonotype. The rearrangement links TRBV29-1 to TRBJ2-7, with TRBD2 as a possible D gene (6 bases). There are 13 residues in the CDR3. In germline, CDR1 is SQVTM, CDR2 ANQGSEA. V was trimmed by 7 bases and J by 1 base, leaving 14 bases between them. This chain's CDR3 is CSGSAGPSYEQYF. CDR3 coding DNA: TGCAGCGGGTCTGCGGGACCTTCCTACGAGCAGTACTTC.

The chain combines TRBV12-3 or TRBV12-4 with TRBJ2-7, with D perhaps matching TRBD2 (5 bases). V was trimmed by 4 bases and J by 1 base, leaving 8 bases between them. The CDR3 runs 13 residues. This CDR3 reads CASSSTISYEQYF. The CDR3, as DNA: TGTGCCAGCAGTTCGACTATATCCTACGAGCAGTACTTC.